The source of this TCR beta chain is a study of T cells in Graves' hyperthyroidism and ophthalmopathy. Researchers amplified the TCR beta CDR3 regions from RNA transcripts. RT-PCR in the first round (using the HTBI primer set) targeted the TCR CDR3. One entry per CDR3 protein, called by TCRdb with MiXCR from the multiplex PCR reads. This table holds 450,000 to 700,000 distinct CDR3 sequences, roughly 46% found once. The germline V gene encodes CDR1 MNHEY and CDR2 SVGAGI. The V end was cut by 2 bases, the J end by 0 bases, with 5 bases between. The CDR3 consists of 14 residues. Exclusion of a patient resulted from uncontrolled infection, other autoimmune disease, pregnancy or lactation.

The sequenced sample was peripheral blood or thyroid tissue (not recorded which). The gene calls are TRBV6-5 and TRBJ1-5; unclear D gene. The TCR sequence derives from an adult woman with Graves' disease, either hyperthyroidism or ophthalmopathy (not recorded which). In DNA, the CDR3 is TGTGCCAGCAGTTACACAGATAGCAATCAGCCCCAGCATTTT. Its protein product is CASSYTDSNQPQHF.